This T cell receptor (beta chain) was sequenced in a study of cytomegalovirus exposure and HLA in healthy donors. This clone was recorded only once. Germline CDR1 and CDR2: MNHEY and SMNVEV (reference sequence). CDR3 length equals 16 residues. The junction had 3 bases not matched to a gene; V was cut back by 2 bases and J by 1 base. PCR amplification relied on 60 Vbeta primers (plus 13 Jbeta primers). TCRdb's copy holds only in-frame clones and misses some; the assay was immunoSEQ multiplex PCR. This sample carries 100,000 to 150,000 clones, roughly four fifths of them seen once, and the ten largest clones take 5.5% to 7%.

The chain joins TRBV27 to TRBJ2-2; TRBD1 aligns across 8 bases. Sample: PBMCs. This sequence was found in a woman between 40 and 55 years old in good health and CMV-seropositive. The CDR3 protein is CASSLDDRGNTGELFF. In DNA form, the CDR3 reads TGTGCCAGCAGTTTAGATGACAGGGGGAACACCGGGGAGCTGTTTTTT.